Detailed here is one TCR beta chain. Its specificity is unknown. The data derive from a study of early T cells in non-severe SARS-CoV-2 infection. Each single cDNA molecule received a unique molecular identifier. TCRdb re-analysed the 5' RACE reads in MiXCR, keeping a single row per CDR3 protein. This table has some 50,000 distinct CDR3 sequences, more than 9% appearing once. General study findings and limits: VDJdb-based matching was biased toward anti-spike CD8 responses and missed private and CD4 specificities.

Per germline, CDR1 SNHLY and CDR2 FYNNEI. Trimming removed 6 bases from V and 4 bases from J; junction bases left unmatched: 5. This CDR3 region has 13 residues. This TCR was recovered from an adult who was a healthcare worker with PCR-confirmed SARS-CoV-2 infection or an uninfected control (not recorded which). The V gene is TRBV2, the J gene TRBJ2-5, with 7 bases aligning to TRBD1. Sequenced input: whole blood. CDR3 in DNA: TGTGCCAGCAGGAAGACAGGGAGAGAGACCCAGTACTTC. Translation gives CASRKTGRETQYF.